This T cell receptor (beta chain) was identified during a study of cytomegalovirus exposure and HLA in healthy donors. The CDR3 runs 16 residues. With 1 base clipped from V and 1 base from J, the junction kept 3 bases outside the gene matches. Germline CDR1 reads SGHVS; CDR2 reads FQNEAQ. The PCR was carried out with 60 Vbeta primers and 13 Jbeta primers. The table came from immunoSEQ multiplex PCR; TCRdb's copy has only in-frame clones and leaves some out. The sample lists about 97,000 clones; more than 70% were seen once. The sequenced sample consisted of PBMCs. This rearrangement joins TRBV7-8 to TRBJ2-5, with 10 bases matching TRBD2. The source is a man aged 25 to 40 in good health and CMV-seronegative. CDR3 amino acids: CASSLGLAGAQETQYF. The CDR3 bases are TGTGCCAGCAGCTTAGGTCTAGCGGGAGCCCAAGAGACCCAGTACTTC.